The 15 T cell receptor beta chains presented below share a single source sample, sequenced in a study of beta chain features in type 1 diabetes. Sequenced material consisted of expressed TCRB transcripts (all of the isolated RNA was reverse transcribed). TCRdb keeps only in-frame clones here, not all; method: immunoSEQ multiplex PCR. The sample includes roughly 290,000 clones, roughly 8% of them seen just once. The sample consisted of central memory CD4+ T cells from blood. All receptors come from a woman aged 18-29 years in good health.

This chain connects TRBV6-5 to TRBJ1-2; 7 bases align to TRBD1. This CDR3 spans 12 amino acids. CDR1 is MNHEY, CDR2 SVGAGI, per germline. Trimming at V came to 6 bases and at J to 7 bases, leaving 5 bases not matched to a gene. The CDR3, as DNA: TGTGCCAGCAGCCCGACAGGGCTTGGCTACACCTTC. Its translation: CASSPTGLGYTF.

This clone showed up just a few times. The chain uses TRBV19 and TRBJ2-7, with D possibly being TRBD2 (5 bases). Trimming stripped 1 base from V and 3 bases from J, with 10 bases between. This CDR3 region has 14 residues. Germline CDR1 is LNHDA and CDR2 is SQIVND (reference sequence). For the CDR3, the DNA is TGTGCCAGTAGTATAGTGGCTAGCAGCTACGAGCAGTACTTC. It encodes CASSIVASSYEQYF.

This clone appeared a few times. The CDR3 nucleotides are TGTGCCAGCAAGAGACAGGGCCCAACTAATGAAAAACTGTTTTTT. This gives the protein CASKRQGPTNEKLFF. V gene TRBV25-1 combines with J gene TRBJ1-4; 7 nucleotides line up with TRBD1. This CDR3 spans 15 amino acids. V gave up 7 bases and J gave up 0 bases; unmatched junction bases: 5. Germline CDR1 reads MGHDK; CDR2 reads SYGVNS.

This CDR3 reads CASSEMGTDTQYF. CDR3 nucleotides: TGTGCCAGCAGTGAAATGGGCACAGATACGCAGTATTTT. The chain employs TRBV6-4 and TRBJ2-3; D unclear. CDR1 and CDR2 (germline): MRHNA, SNTAGT. The CDR3 spans 13 residues. With 3 bases removed from V and 1 base from J, the gap between germline ends came to 5 bases.

This clone was seen a few times. V usage is TRBV11-2 and J usage is TRBJ2-7, with unresolved D. The V gene lost 5 bases and the J gene lost 0 bases, with 11 bases spanning the gap. Germline values: CDR1 SGHAT, CDR2 FQNNGV. The CDR3 spans 14 residues. Here the CDR3 DNA reads TGTGCCAGCAGCCCCAGACTGTTCTCCTACGAGCAGTACGTC. Translation gives CASSPRLFSYEQYV.

The chain combines TRBV28 with TRBJ2-5; D possibly matches TRBD1 or TRBD2 (5 bases each). The CDR3 has 16 amino acids. V lost 1 base and J 1 base, leaving 13 bases between the germline ends. Germline V CDR1 and CDR2: MDHEN, SYDVKM. The CDR3 DNA is TGTGCCAGCAGTTTATTCCCCGAGGGGCCCCAAGAGACCCAGTACTTC. This codes for CASSLFPEGPQETQYF.

A few counts support this clone. The V and J genes are TRBV9 and TRBJ1-2, with 8 bases fitting TRBD1. The CDR3 has 13 residues. Trimming at V came to 8 bases and at J to 7 bases, leaving 10 bases not matched to a gene. Germline CDR1 is SGDLS and CDR2 is YYNGEE. CDR3 nucleotides: TGTGCCAGTAGTCCCGGACAGGGACTTGGCTACACCTTC. The encoded protein is CASSPGQGLGYTF.

The rearrangement links TRBV5-6 to TRBJ2-5; D is undetermined. Deletions cut 2 bases from V and 3 bases from J, with 11 bases between. Germline CDR1 SGHDT, CDR2 YYEEEE. The CDR3 has 14 residues. The CDR3 loop reads CASSLINSEETQYF. The CDR3 region has the DNA TGTGCCAGCAGCTTAATAAATAGTGAAGAGACCCAGTACTTC.

This clone has more than one count but fewer than ten. This chain joins TRBV11-2 and TRBJ2-3; tentative D call: TRBD1 (5 bases). V was shortened by 1 base and J by 5 bases, with 16 bases between the two germline ends. Germline assignment: CDR1 SGHAT and CDR2 FQNNGV. CDR3 length equals 16 residues. Written as DNA, the CDR3 is TGTGCCAGCAGCTTAGGCGACAGTTGGAGAGGAGATACGCAGTATTTT. Translating it yields CASSLGDSWRGDTQYF.

The chain couples TRBV6-1 to TRBJ2-7; D is uncertain. The CDR3 loop spans 12 amino acids. Germline V gene data show CDR1 as MNHNS and CDR2 as SASEGT. Trimming took 0 bases from V and 7 from J, leaving 7 bases between them. The CDR3 loop is CASSEAWEEQYV. Written as DNA, the CDR3 is TGTGCCAGCAGTGAAGCTTGGGAAGAGCAGTACGTC.

V is TRBV25-1 and J is TRBJ2-7; tentatively, D is TRBD2 (5 bases). The CDR3 runs 16 residues. Per the germline V gene, CDR1 is MGHDK and CDR2 is SYGVNS. Trimming took off 5 bases at V and 0 bases at J, with 17 bases between the two ends. In DNA, the CDR3 is TGTGCCAGCAGTTCGAGGGAATACGAAAGCTCCTACGAGCAGTACTTC. Translated: CASSSREYESSYEQYF.

In its sample, this clone was seen a few times. The chain carries TRBV15 and TRBJ2-1, with TRBD1 as a possible D gene (6 bases). The CDR3 has 17 amino acids. Per germline, CDR1 LNHNV and CDR2 YYDKDF (reference sequence). V was clipped by 1 base and J by 9 bases, with 22 bases between them. CDR3 sequence reads: CATSRGGSTGFLGEQFF. The DNA of the CDR3 is TGTGCCACCAGCAGAGGTGGTTCAACAGGGTTTTTAGGTGAGCAGTTCTTC.

The table lists this clone with a few counts. This chain uses TRBV11-3 with TRBJ2-2, with D possibly TRBD1 on 5 matching bases. The CDR3 is 14 residues long. Germline V gene lookup returns CDR1 SGHNT and CDR2 YENEEA. V shed 4 bases and J shed 2 bases, with 8 bases lying between them. CDR3 DNA: TGTGCCAGCAGCTCAGACAGAAACACCGGGGAGCTGTTTTTT. It translates to CASSSDRNTGELFF.

V gene TRBV4-3 combines with J gene TRBJ2-7; 12 bases are a match to TRBD2. The V gene's germline CDR1 is LGHNA and CDR2 YSLEER. The CDR3 loop spans 16 amino acids. The V segment lost 0 bases and the J segment 0 bases; nucleotides outside the gene matches: 0. The CDR3 spells CASSQETSGGSYEQYF. DNA for the CDR3: TGCGCCAGCAGCCAAGAGACTAGCGGGGGCTCCTACGAGCAGTACTTC.

There are a few counts of this clone. V gene TRBV30 combines with J gene TRBJ2-5; perhaps TRBD1 as D (5 bases). Per germline, CDR1 GTSNPN and CDR2 SVGIG (reference sequence). V lost 5 bases and J lost 3, with 13 bases in between. CDR3 length: 13 amino acids. The CDR3 nucleotides read TGTGCCTGGGGCAAGACAGTAAAAGAGACCCAGTACTTC. Its protein is CAWGKTVKETQYF. Filled out from reference TRBV30 and TRBJ2-5, the complete variable domain reads SQTIHQWPATLVQPVGSPLSLECTVEGTSNPNLYWYRQAAGRGLQLLFYSVGIGQISSEVPQNLSASRPQDRQFILSSKKLLLSDSGFYLCAWGKTVKETQYFGPGTRLLVL.